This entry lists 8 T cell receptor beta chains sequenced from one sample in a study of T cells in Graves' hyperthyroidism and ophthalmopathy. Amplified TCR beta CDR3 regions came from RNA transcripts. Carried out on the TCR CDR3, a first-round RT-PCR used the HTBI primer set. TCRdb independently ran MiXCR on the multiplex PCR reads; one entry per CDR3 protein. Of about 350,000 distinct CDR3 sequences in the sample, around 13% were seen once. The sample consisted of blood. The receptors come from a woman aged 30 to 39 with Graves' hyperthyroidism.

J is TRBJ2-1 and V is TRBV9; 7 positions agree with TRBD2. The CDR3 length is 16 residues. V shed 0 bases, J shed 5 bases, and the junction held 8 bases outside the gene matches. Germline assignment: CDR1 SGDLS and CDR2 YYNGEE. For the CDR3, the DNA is TGTGCCAGCAGCGTAGATAGCGGGTGGGGAAACAATGAGCAGTTCTTC. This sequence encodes CASSVDSGWGNNEQFF.

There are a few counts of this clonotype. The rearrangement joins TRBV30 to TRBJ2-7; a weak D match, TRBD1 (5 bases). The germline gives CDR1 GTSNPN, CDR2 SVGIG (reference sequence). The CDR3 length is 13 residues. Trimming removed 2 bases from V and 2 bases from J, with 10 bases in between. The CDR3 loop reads CAWSRQLAYEQYF. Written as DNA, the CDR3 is TGTGCCTGGAGTCGACAGTTAGCCTACGAGCAGTACTTC.

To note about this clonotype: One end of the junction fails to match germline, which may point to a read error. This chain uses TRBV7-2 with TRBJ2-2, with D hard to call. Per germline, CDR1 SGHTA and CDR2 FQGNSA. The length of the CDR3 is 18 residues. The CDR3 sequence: CASSQESLNTGNTGELFF. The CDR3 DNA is TGCGCCAGCAGCCAAGAGTCCCTAAACACCGGGAACACCGGGGAGCTGTTTTTT.

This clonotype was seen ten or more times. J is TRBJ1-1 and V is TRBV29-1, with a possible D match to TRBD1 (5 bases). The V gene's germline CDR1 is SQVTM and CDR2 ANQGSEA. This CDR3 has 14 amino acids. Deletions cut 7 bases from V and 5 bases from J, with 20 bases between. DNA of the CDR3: TGCAGCGCATCCGACAGTTCGAAGGGTACTGAAGCTTTCTTT. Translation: CSASDSSKGTEAFF.

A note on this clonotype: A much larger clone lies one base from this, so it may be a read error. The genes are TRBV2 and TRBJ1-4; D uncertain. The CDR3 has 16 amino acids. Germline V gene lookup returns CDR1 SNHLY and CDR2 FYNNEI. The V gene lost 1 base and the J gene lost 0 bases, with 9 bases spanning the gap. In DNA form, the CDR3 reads TGTGCCAGCAGTGAAGAGCGAAAAGCAACTAATGAAAAACTGTTTTTT. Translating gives CASSEERKATNEKLFF.

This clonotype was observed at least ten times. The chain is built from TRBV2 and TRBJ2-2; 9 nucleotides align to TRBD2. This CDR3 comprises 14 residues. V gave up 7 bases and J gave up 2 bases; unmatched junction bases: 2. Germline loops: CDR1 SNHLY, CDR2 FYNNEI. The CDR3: CASKAGGNTGELFF. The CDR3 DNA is TGTGCCAGCAAAGCGGGAGGAAACACCGGGGAGCTGTTTTTT. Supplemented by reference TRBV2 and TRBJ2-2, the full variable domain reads EPEVTQTPSHQVTQMGQEVILRCVPISNHLYFYWYRQILGQKVEFLVSFYNNEISEKSEIFDDQFSVERPDGSNFTLKIRSTKLEDSAMYFCASKAGGNTGELFFGEGSRLTVL.

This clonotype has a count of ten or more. CDR3 sequence: CSAGAGTSGIGEQFF. The DNA for the CDR3 is TGCAGTGCAGGGGCGGGGACTAGCGGGATCGGTGAGCAGTTCTTC. The V gene is TRBV20-1, the J gene TRBJ2-1, with 13 bases identical to TRBD2. In germline, CDR1 is DFQATT, CDR2 SNEGSKA (reference sequence). The CDR3 consists of 15 residues. Losses at the gene ends were 6 bases for V and 9 bases for J; bases not matched to a gene: 11.

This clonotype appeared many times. The CDR3 here is CSVVIGPGNSPLHF. The CDR3 coding sequence is TGCAGCGTTGTGATAGGGCCAGGCAATTCACCCCTCCACTTT. The chain combines TRBV29-1 with TRBJ1-6; D ambiguous. Trimming removed 4 bases at V and 7 bases at J, with 14 bases between. Looked up from germline, CDR1 is SQVTM and CDR2 is ANQGSEA. The CDR3 is made up of 14 amino acids. The variable domain in full, with the rest retrieved from reference TRBV29-1 and TRBJ1-6, is SAVISQKPSRDICQRGTSLTIQCQVDSQVTMMFWYRQQPGQSLTLIATANQGSEATYESGFVIDKFPISRPNLTFSTLTVSNMSPEDSSIYLCSVVIGPGNSPLHFGNGTRLTVT.